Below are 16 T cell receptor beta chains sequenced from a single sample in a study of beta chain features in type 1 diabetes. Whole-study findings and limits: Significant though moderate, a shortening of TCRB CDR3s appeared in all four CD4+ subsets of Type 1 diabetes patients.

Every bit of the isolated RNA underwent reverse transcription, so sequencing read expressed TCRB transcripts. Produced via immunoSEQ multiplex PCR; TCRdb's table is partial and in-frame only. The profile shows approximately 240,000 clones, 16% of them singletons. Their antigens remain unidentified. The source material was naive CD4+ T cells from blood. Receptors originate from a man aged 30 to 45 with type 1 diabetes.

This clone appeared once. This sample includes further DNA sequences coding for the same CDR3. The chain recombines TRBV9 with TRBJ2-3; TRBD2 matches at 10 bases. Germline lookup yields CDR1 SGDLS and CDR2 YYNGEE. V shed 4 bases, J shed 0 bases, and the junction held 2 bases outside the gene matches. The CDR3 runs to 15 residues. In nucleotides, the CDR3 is TGTGCCAGCAGCTTAGCGGGAGGAAGCACAGATACGCAGTATTTT. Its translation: CASSLAGGSTDTQYF.

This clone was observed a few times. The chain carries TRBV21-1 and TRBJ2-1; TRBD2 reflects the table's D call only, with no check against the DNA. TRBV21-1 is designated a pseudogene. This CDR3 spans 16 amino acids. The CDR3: CASSEKGLAGQHEQFF. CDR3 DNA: TGTGCCAGCAGCGAGAAGGGACTAGCGGGACAACATGAGCAGTTCTTC.

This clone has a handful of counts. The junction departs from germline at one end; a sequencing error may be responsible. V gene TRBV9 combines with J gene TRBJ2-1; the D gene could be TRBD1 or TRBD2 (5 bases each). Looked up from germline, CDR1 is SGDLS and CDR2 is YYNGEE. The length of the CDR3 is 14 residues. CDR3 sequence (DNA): TGTGCCTGCAGCGTAGGGGAGACGAACAATGAGCAGTTCTTC. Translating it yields CACSVGETNNEQFF. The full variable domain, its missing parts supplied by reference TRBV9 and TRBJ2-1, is DSGVTQTPKHLITATGQRVTLRCSPRSGDLSVYWYQQSLDQGLQFLIQYYNGEERAKGNILERFSAQQFPDLHSELNLSSLELGDSALYFCACSVGETNNEQFFGPGTRLTVL.

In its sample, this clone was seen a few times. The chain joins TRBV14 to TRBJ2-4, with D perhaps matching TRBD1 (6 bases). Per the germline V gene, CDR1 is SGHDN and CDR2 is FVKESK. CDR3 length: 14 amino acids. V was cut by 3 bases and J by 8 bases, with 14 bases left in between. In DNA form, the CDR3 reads TGTGCCAGCAGCCATACAGGGAATTGGTACATTCAGTACTTC. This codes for CASSHTGNWYIQYF.

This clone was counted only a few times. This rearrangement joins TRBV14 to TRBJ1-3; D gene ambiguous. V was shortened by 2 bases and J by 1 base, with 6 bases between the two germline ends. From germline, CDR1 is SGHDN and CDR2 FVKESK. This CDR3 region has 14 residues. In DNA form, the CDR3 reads TGTGCCAGCAGCCAACAGCGGTCTGGAAACACCATATATTTT. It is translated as CASSQQRSGNTIYF. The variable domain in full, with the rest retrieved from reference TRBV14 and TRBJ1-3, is EAGVTQFPSHSVIEKGQTVTLRCDPISGHDNLYWYRRVMGKEIKFLLHFVKESKQDESGMPNNRFLAERTGGTYSTLKVQPAELEDSGVYFCASSQQRSGNTIYFGEGSWLTVV.

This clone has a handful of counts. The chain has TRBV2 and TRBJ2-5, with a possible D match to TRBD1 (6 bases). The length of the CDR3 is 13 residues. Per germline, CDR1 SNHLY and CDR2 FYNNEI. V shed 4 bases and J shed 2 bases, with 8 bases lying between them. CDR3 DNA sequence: TGTGCCAGCAGTGGGGACAAACAAGAGACCCAGTACTTC. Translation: CASSGDKQETQYF.

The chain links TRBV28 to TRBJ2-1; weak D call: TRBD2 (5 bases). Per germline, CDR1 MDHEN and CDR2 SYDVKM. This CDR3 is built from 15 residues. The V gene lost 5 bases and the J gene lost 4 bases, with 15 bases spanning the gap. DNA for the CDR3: TGTGCCAGCAGTCCGTGGAAGCGGAATTACAATGAGCAGTTCTTC. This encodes CASSPWKRNYNEQFF.

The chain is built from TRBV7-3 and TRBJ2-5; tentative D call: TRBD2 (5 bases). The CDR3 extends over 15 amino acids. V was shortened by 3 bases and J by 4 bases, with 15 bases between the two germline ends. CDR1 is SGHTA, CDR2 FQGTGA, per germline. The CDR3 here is CASSFSGNLGETQYF. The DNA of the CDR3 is TGTGCCAGCAGCTTCAGCGGCAACTTGGGAGAGACCCAGTACTTC.

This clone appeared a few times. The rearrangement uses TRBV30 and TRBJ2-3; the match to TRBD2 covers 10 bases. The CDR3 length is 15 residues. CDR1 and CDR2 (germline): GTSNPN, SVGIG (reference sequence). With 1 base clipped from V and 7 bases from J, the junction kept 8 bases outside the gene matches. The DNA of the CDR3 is TGTGCCTGGAGTGCCCTGGGACTAGCGCGAAATACGCAGTATTTT. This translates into CAWSALGLARNTQYF.

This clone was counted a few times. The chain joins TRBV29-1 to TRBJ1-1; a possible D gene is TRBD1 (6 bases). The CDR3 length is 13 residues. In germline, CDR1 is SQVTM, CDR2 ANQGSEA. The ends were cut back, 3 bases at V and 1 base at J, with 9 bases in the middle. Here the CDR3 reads CSVDGRGNTEAFF. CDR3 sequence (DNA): TGCAGCGTTGACGGCAGGGGGAACACTGAAGCTTTCTTT.

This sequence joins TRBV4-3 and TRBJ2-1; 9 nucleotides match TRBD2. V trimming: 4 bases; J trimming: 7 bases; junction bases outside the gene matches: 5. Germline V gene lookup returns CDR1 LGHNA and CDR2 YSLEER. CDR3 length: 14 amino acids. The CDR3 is CASSLAGDGNEQFF. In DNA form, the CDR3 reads TGCGCCAGCAGCCTAGCGGGAGACGGGAATGAGCAGTTCTTC.

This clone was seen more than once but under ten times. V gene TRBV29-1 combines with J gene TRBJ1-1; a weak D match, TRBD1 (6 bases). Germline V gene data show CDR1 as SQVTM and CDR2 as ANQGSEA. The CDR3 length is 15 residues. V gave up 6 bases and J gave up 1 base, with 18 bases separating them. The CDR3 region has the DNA TGCAGCGTATCTTATCAGGGGCGTAAGAACACTGAAGCTTTCTTT. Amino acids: CSVSYQGRKNTEAFF.

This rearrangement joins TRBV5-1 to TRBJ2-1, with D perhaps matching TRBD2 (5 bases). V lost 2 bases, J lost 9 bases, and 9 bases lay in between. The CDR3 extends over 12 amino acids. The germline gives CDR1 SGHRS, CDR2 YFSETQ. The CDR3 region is CASSLAASEQFF. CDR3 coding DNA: TGCGCCAGCAGCTTAGCGGCATCTGAGCAGTTCTTC.

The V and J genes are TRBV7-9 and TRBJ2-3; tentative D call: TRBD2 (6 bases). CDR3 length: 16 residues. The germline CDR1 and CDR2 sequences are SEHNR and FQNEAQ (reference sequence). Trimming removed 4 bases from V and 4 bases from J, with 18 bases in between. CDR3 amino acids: CASSSRMRGGSDTQYF. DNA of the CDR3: TGTGCCAGCAGCTCACGGATGAGGGGAGGATCAGATACGCAGTATTTT.

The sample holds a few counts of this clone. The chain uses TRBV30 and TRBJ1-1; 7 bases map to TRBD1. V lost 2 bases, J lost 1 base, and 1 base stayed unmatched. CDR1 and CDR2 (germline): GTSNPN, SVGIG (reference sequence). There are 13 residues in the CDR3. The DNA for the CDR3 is TGTGCCTGGAGTACAGGGGCGAACACTGAAGCTTTCTTT. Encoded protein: CAWSTGANTEAFF.

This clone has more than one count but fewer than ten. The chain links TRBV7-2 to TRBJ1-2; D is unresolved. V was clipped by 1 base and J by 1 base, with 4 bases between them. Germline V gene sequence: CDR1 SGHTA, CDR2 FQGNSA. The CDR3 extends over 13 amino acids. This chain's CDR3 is CASSLDSNYGYTF. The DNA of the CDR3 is TGTGCCAGCAGCTTAGACAGTAACTATGGCTACACCTTC.